This T cell receptor (beta chain) was identified during a study of T cell responses to AZD1222 COVID-19 vaccine. For this clone: Different DNA sequences within this sample yield the same CDR3.

This CDR3 has 15 amino acids. Germline trimming cut 4 bases from V and 1 base from J; bases unmatched to any gene: 2. The germline CDR1 and CDR2 sequences are SGHNT and YENEEA. Clones were read by immunoSEQ multiplex PCR, and TCRdb kept only the in-frame ones, dropping some. Among around 69,000 clones listed, about 88% were seen once. This chain joins TRBV11-3 and TRBJ2-2, with 8 bases identical to TRBD1. This receptor was obtained from an adult in good health. The sample in question was peripheral blood, obtained on day 0 of AZD1222 vaccination. The CDR3 nucleotides are TGTGCCAGCAGCTCAGGGACAGGGAACACCGGGGAGCTGTTTTTT. Protein product: CASSSGTGNTGELFF.